The clone carrying this T cell receptor beta chain was observed a handful of times. No antigen is known for it. The data were obtained in a study of T-cell reconstitution after alpha-beta-depleted transplantation in children. Overall study results and limits: Several hundred expanded graft clones reportedly were the source of alpha-beta T cells about two months after transplant.

The CDR3 length is 12 residues. Germline V gene lookup returns CDR1 DFQATT and CDR2 SNEGSKA (reference sequence). V lost 6 bases and J 2 bases, leaving 8 bases between the germline ends. Preparation of the TCRbeta library used unique molecular identifiers. TCRdb re-analysed the PCR reads in MiXCR, keeping a single row per CDR3 protein. The data contain 300,000 to 350,000 distinct CDR3 sequences, about 17% of them singletons. Sequences were derived from PBMCs, mostly from graft donor cells, sampled 360 days after TCRalphabeta/CD19-depleted stem cell transplant. The rearrangement links TRBV20-1 to TRBJ1-5; TRBD1 is a possible D gene (5 bases). The clonotype was recovered from a male patient under 10 years old who had a stem cell transplant for acute lymphoblastic leukemia, so the T cells may come from the graft donor. The CDR3 loop is CSAQVGNQPQHF. CDR3 in DNA: TGCAGTGCACAGGTGGGCAATCAGCCCCAGCATTTT.